The 16 T cell receptor beta chains reported below all come from one sample, sequenced in a study of shared clonotypes between healthy human individuals. The method was immunoSEQ multiplex PCR; TCRdb's version includes in-frame clones alone and lacks a portion of them. The data hold about 2.3 million clones, with roughly 92% observed a single time. The sequenced sample consisted of naive CD4+ T cells from PBMCs. As to subset: CD45RA+ positively selected. The origin of the receptors is a man aged 18 to 35 in good health. Some clones in this sample may be carry-over from other donors' samples.

The chain recombines TRBV2 with TRBJ2-7, with D hard to call. The CDR3 has 14 residues. The germline V gene encodes CDR1 SNHLY and CDR2 FYNNEI. Between the trimmed V and J ends, which lost 6 bases and 10 bases, there was a span of 22 bases. The CDR3: CASSPNRAPASQYF. The CDR3 DNA is TGTGCCAGCAGCCCCAATAGGGCCCCCGCTAGTCAGTACTTC.

The V and J genes are TRBV5-1 and TRBJ2-7; D not resolved. The CDR3 is made up of 14 amino acids. V was cut by 4 bases and J by 2 bases, with 13 bases left in between. Germline V gene lookup returns CDR1 SGHRS and CDR2 YFSETQ. The CDR3 DNA follows: TGCGCCAGCAGCGCGACTGGAGCCCCCTACGAGCAGTACTTC. Its protein is CASSATGAPYEQYF.

This rearrangement joins TRBV7-3 to TRBJ2-3; 8 bases line up with TRBD1. CDR1 and CDR2 from the germline V gene are SGHTA and FQGTGA. CDR3 length equals 15 residues. V lost 4 bases and J lost 0; bases outside the gene matches: 3. The CDR3 sequence: CASSSTGGSTDTQYF. DNA for the CDR3: TGTGCCAGCAGCTCCACAGGGGGTAGCACAGATACGCAGTATTTT. The variable domain in full, with the rest retrieved from reference TRBV7-3 and TRBJ2-3, is GAGVSQTPSNKVTEKGKYVELRCDPISGHTALYWYRQSLGQGPEFLIYFQGTGAADDSGLPNDRFFAVRPEGSVSTLKIQRTERGDSAVYLCASSSTGGSTDTQYFGPGTRLTVL.

The chain recombines TRBV7-8 with TRBJ2-7; 9 nucleotides agree with TRBD1. V gave up 3 bases and J gave up 0 bases; unmatched junction bases: 15. Per the germline V gene, CDR1 is SGHVS and CDR2 is FQNEAQ. The CDR3 totals 19 residues. The DNA of the CDR3 is TGTGCCAGCAGCTTCGCCCCTTCCCGCCCGACAGGGGGCTCCTACGAGCAGTACTTC. It specifies CASSFAPSRPTGGSYEQYF.

The chain joins TRBV7-2 to TRBJ1-5; D unclear. Looked up from germline, CDR1 is SGHTA and CDR2 is FQGNSA. The CDR3 sequence is 14 residues long. Between the trimmed V and J ends, which lost 1 base and 0 bases, there was a span of 4 bases. This CDR3 is CASSLGISNQPQHF. CDR3 DNA sequence: TGTGCCAGCAGCTTAGGGATTAGCAATCAGCCCCAGCATTTT.

As concerns this clone: At the DNA level, this CDR3 is encoded by other sequences in the same sample as well. This chain connects TRBV6-5 to TRBJ2-3; perhaps TRBD2 as D (6 bases). Trimming shortened V by 2 bases and J by 0 bases, and 6 bases separated the two germline ends. The length of the CDR3 is 14 residues. From germline, CDR1 is MNHEY and CDR2 SVGAGI. CDR3 sequence reads: CASSYGGSTDTQYF. CDR3 DNA: TGTGCCAGCAGTTACGGGGGGAGCACAGATACGCAGTATTTT.

The J gene is TRBJ2-7, the V gene TRBV28; 9 positions agree with TRBD1. V lost 6 bases to trimming and J lost 6 bases; unmatched junction nucleotides: 12. There are 15 residues in the CDR3. Germline V CDR1 and CDR2: MDHEN, SYDVKM. The CDR3 protein is CASRHRGRGVSEQYF. Written as DNA, the CDR3 is TGTGCCAGCAGACACAGGGGGCGCGGGGTGTCCGAGCAGTACTTC.

This sequence joins TRBV9 and TRBJ2-5; 7 bases line up with TRBD1. Germline assignment: CDR1 SGDLS and CDR2 YYNGEE. The length of the CDR3 is 14 residues. After removal of 1 base from V and 7 bases from J, the junction contained 7 bases not matched to a gene. DNA for the CDR3: TGTGCCAGCAGCGTACGAGGGGGCGCGGGGACCCAGTACTTC. Residues: CASSVRGGAGTQYF.

The V call is TRBV28, the J call TRBJ2-3; D is possibly TRBD1 (6 bases). Germline V gene sequence: CDR1 MDHEN, CDR2 SYDVKM. Trimming pared 2 bases from V and 0 bases from J, leaving 6 bases between. This CDR3 region has 14 residues. This CDR3 reads CASSLQGSTDTQYF. The CDR3 nucleotides read TGTGCCAGCAGTTTACAGGGGAGCACAGATACGCAGTATTTT.

This clone has just a few counts. V is TRBV29-1 and J is TRBJ1-1; maybe TRBD1 (6 bases). V was pared by 3 bases and J by 4 bases, with 12 bases between. Germline assignment: CDR1 SQVTM and CDR2 ANQGSEA. The CDR3 loop spans 13 amino acids. CDR3 region: CSVDAGEGTEAFF. CDR3 nucleotides: TGCAGCGTTGACGCAGGGGAGGGCACTGAAGCTTTCTTT.

V gene TRBV21-1 combines with J gene TRBJ1-3; the tabulated D call, TRBD1, remains unverified against the DNA. TRBV21-1 is described as a pseudogene. The CDR3 is made up of 14 amino acids. The CDR3 bases are TGTGCCAGCAGGAAGGGACACATTGGAAACACCATATATTTT. Protein product: CASRKGHIGNTIYF.

The chain employs TRBV5-6 and TRBJ1-2, with D unresolved. V shed 4 bases and J shed 8 bases, with 15 bases lying between them. Looked up from germline, CDR1 is SGHDT and CDR2 is YYEEEE. This CDR3 spans 13 amino acids. The chain's CDR3 is CASSPPGGLGYTF. For the CDR3, the DNA is TGTGCCAGCAGCCCCCCAGGAGGCTTAGGCTACACCTTC.

This clone has just a few counts. The V gene is TRBV30, the J gene TRBJ1-5, with D uncertain. The length of the CDR3 is 15 residues. Trimming pared 4 bases from V and 0 bases from J, leaving 13 bases between. Germline lookup yields CDR1 GTSNPN and CDR2 SVGIG (reference sequence). The CDR3 spells CAWTDGIYSNQPQHF. The CDR3 nucleotides are TGTGCCTGGACGGACGGAATTTATAGCAATCAGCCCCAGCATTTT.

The genes are TRBV4-2 and TRBJ1-5; 7 positions agree with TRBD1. Germline V gene lookup returns CDR1 LGHNA and CDR2 YNFKEQ. J gave up 3 bases and V 5 bases, and 13 bases lay outside the gene matches. The CDR3 runs to 17 residues. The DNA for the CDR3 is TGTGCCAGCAGCTCTAGACCCCGGGACAGTTACAATCAGCCCCAGCATTTT. The encoded protein is CASSSRPRDSYNQPQHF.

The V and J genes are TRBV28 and TRBJ2-1; 15 positions agree with TRBD2. The CDR3 spans 18 residues. Germline trimming cut 5 bases from V and 8 bases from J; bases unmatched to any gene: 13. CDR1 MDHEN and CDR2 SYDVKM come from the germline V gene. The DNA of the CDR3 is TGTGCCAGCAGTCCCGTGGGGACTAGCGGGAGGCCAGCTCATGAGCAGTTCTTC. It is translated as CASSPVGTSGRPAHEQFF.

The chain couples TRBV7-3 to TRBJ2-2, with 7 bases matching TRBD1. There are 16 residues in the CDR3. Trimming took 5 bases from V and 0 from J; bases not matched to a gene: 6. Germline loops: CDR1 SGHTA, CDR2 FQGTGA. CDR3 residues: CASSRQGMSNTGELFF. The CDR3 region has the DNA TGTGCCAGCAGCCGACAGGGAATGTCGAACACCGGGGAGCTGTTTTTT.